This T cell receptor beta chain derives from a study of tumor-infiltrating lymphocytes in primary liver carcinoma. In the study overall: The cohort consisted of patients whose primary liver carcinoma was surgically resected. Study findings and constraints: Tumor region pairs shared more overlap than did tumor-adjacent and tumor-blood pairs.

This clonotype was seen at least ten times. Its antigen is unknown. V dropped 1 base and J dropped 6 bases, with 13 bases sitting between them. The CDR3 length is 15 residues. Germline-derived CDR1 and CDR2 are MGHRA and YSYEKL. TCR beta cDNA was prepared out of roughly 0.45 ug total RNA by means of a constant-region primer. Amplification in three nested multiplex PCR rounds with slightly modified ARM-PCR gave rise to TCR beta libraries. PCR rounds one and two used TRBV1-TRBV30 forward primers with a C-beta reverse primer for 10 cycles each. Each CDR3 protein is one row after TCRdb ran MiXCR on the multiplex PCR reads. The sample lists about 320,000 distinct CDR3 sequences, over 55% occurring once. In addition to blood RNA drawn from unsorted whole blood, germline DNA was extracted. The authors collected four milliliters of peripheral blood before surgery.

The sample comprised peripheral blood. The origin of this receptor is a man aged 35-49 years with primary liver carcinoma and hepatitis B virus infection. The chain couples TRBV4-1 to TRBJ2-1, with D unclear. As DNA, the CDR3 is TGCGCCAGCAGCCAAGTCTGGACCACCGTCAATGAGCAGTTCTTC. Encoded protein: CASSQVWTTVNEQFF.